The 13 T cell receptor beta chains below come from one sample, sequenced in a study of HIV-infected patients and healthy controls. TCRdb passed the 5' RACE reads through MiXCR, listing each CDR3 protein once. The sample includes around 62,000 distinct CDR3 sequences, roughly a fifth of them seen just once. The sequencing input was CD4+ T cells from blood. The origin of the receptors is a human donor in good health.

In this sample, this clonotype turned up many times. The chain links TRBV3-1 to TRBJ2-3; TRBD2 aligns across 10 bases. Looked up from germline, CDR1 is LGHDT and CDR2 is YNNKEL (reference sequence). The length of the CDR3 is 15 residues. The J segment lost 0 bases and the V segment lost 4 bases, leaving 1 base of the junction unmatched. In nucleotides, the CDR3 is TGTGCCAGCAGCCCGACTAGCGGGAGCACAGATACGCAGTATTTT. As protein: CASSPTSGSTDTQYF.

The V and J genes are TRBV28 and TRBJ2-7, with 10 bases fitting TRBD2. The germline gives CDR1 MDHEN, CDR2 SYDVKM. The CDR3 covers 14 residues. V shed 6 bases, J shed 2 bases, and the junction held 4 bases outside the gene matches. CDR3 residues: CASRALAGTYEQYF. The CDR3 bases are TGTGCCAGCAGGGCACTAGCGGGGACCTACGAGCAGTACTTC.

The V gene is TRBV7-2, the J gene TRBJ1-3, with D perhaps matching TRBD1 (5 bases). The CDR3 covers 16 residues. V lost 4 bases and J lost 0, with 13 bases in between. The V gene's germline CDR1 is SGHTA and CDR2 FQGNSA. CDR3 in amino acids: CASSSAGFNSGNTIYF. The CDR3 nucleotides read TGTGCCAGCAGCTCAGCAGGGTTTAACTCTGGAAACACCATATATTTT.

In this sample, this clonotype turned up many times. This rearrangement joins TRBV20-1 to TRBJ2-5; D call uncertain. Trimming took 4 bases from V and 8 from J, leaving 14 bases between them. The CDR3 totals 12 residues. CDR1 and CDR2 (germline): DFQATT, SNEGSKA (reference sequence). The CDR3 spells CSAIRSQVTQYF. CDR3 nucleotides: TGCAGTGCTATTAGGTCCCAAGTTACCCAGTACTTC.

In this sample, this clonotype turned up a few times. The chain is built from TRBV12-3 or TRBV12-4 and TRBJ2-7, with D perhaps TRBD1 or TRBD2 (5 bases each). The CDR3 covers 14 residues. Trimming removed 3 bases from V and 3 bases from J, with 12 bases in between. CDR3 bases: TGTGCCAGCAGTTTTTGGGGGAGCGGCTACGAGCAGTACTTC. Protein: CASSFWGSGYEQYF.

This clonotype was detected many times. The chain joins TRBV12-5 to TRBJ2-7; D unresolved. The germline V gene encodes CDR1 LGHNT and CDR2 FRNRAP. Trimming pared 2 bases from V and 2 bases from J, leaving 10 bases between. This CDR3 region has 14 residues. The CDR3 is CASGLSPGAYEQYF. For the CDR3, the DNA is TGTGCTAGTGGTTTGTCTCCAGGAGCCTACGAGCAGTACTTC.

This chain uses TRBV7-8 with TRBJ1-6, with D unclear. The V and J ends lost 3 bases and 3 bases respectively, with 6 bases between them. This CDR3 contains 14 residues. Germline V gives CDR1 SGHVS, CDR2 FQNEAQ. CDR3 DNA sequence: TGTGCCAGCAGCTTCGGGGTCTATAATTCACCCCTCCACTTT. Protein: CASSFGVYNSPLHF.

Ten or more counts support this clonotype. The rearrangement joins TRBV4-2 to TRBJ1-1, with 10 bases identical to TRBD1. The germline V gene has CDR1 LGHNA and CDR2 YNFKEQ. This CDR3 spans 15 amino acids. V lost 5 bases to trimming and J lost 9 bases; unmatched junction nucleotides: 12. CDR3 amino acids: CASSRPLGTGVQAFF. The CDR3, as DNA: TGTGCCAGCAGCAGGCCACTAGGGACAGGGGTTCAAGCTTTCTTT.

The sample holds many counts of this clonotype. The chain has TRBV2 and TRBJ1-1; no clear D. Looked up from germline, CDR1 is SNHLY and CDR2 is FYNNEI. This CDR3 has 13 amino acids. Trimming left V 6 bases short and J 4 bases short, with 12 bases between. In nucleotides, the CDR3 is TGTGCCAGCAGGCCACAGTTGCCCACTGAAGCTTTCTTT. Translated: CASRPQLPTEAFF.

The chain recombines TRBV14 with TRBJ2-1; D may be TRBD2 (6 bases). The CDR3 contains 17 residues. CDR1 and CDR2 (germline): SGHDN, FVKESK. V lost 1 base, J lost 1 base, and 14 bases lay in between. Here the CDR3 reads CASSQGGRGGSYNEQFF. CDR3 nucleotide sequence: TGTGCCAGCAGCCAAGGTGGGCGGGGAGGTTCCTACAATGAGCAGTTCTTC.

The chain joins TRBV7-9 to TRBJ2-5; a weak D match, TRBD1 (5 bases). V lost 3 bases and J lost 2, with 10 bases in between. The CDR3 is 14 amino acids. Germline CDR1 and CDR2: SEHNR and FQNEAQ (reference sequence). The CDR3 reads CASSFVRDQETQYF. The CDR3 region has the DNA TGTGCCAGCAGCTTTGTCAGGGATCAAGAGACCCAGTACTTC.

The chain uses TRBV13 and TRBJ1-1; D is unclear. Trimming pared 5 bases from V and 5 bases from J, leaving 15 bases between. Germline values: CDR1 PRHDT, CDR2 FYEKMQ (reference sequence). This CDR3 is 14 amino acids long. CDR3 protein: CASSLQELGTEAFF. CDR3 sequence (DNA): TGTGCCAGCAGCCTCCAGGAACTGGGGACTGAAGCTTTCTTT.

The chain recombines TRBV6-2 or TRBV6-3 with TRBJ1-2; D ambiguous. The CDR3 has 12 residues. Germline CDR1 and CDR2: MNHEY and SVGEGT. Trimming took off 5 bases at V and 3 bases at J, with 7 bases between the two ends. CDR3 sequence reads: CASSHQYYGYTF. The DNA of the CDR3 is TGTGCCAGCAGTCACCAGTACTATGGCTACACCTTC.